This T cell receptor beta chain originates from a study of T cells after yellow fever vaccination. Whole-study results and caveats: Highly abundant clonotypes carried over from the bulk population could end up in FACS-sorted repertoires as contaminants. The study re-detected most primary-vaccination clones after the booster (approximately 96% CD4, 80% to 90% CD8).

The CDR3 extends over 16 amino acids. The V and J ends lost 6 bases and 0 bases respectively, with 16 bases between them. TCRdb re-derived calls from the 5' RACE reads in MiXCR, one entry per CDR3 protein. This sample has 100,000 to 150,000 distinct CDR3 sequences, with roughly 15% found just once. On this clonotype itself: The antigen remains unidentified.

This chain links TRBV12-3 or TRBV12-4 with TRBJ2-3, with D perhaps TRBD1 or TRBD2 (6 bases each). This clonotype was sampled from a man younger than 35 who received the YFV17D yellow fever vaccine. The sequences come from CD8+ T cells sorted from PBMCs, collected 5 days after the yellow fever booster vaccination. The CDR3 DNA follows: TGTGCCAGCAGCCCACCTAGGGGGGCTAGCACAGATACGCAGTATTTT. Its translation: CASSPPRGASTDTQYF.